A selection of T cell receptor beta chains follows, all from one sample in a study of somatic mutations in cytotoxic T cells in rheumatoid arthritis. The protocol was immunoSEQ multiplex PCR, while the TCRdb copy is restricted to in-frame clones and leaves out a portion. The sample carries about 6,700 clones, about 70% recorded once. The specimen was CD8+ T cells sorted from blood. All receptors derive from an adult with rheumatoid arthritis. The CDR3 runs from the conserved cysteine through the conserved F or W. D genes are given only for firm matches. The size field is filled for only some rows; it gives once, few, many or a size class.

j_gene: TRBJ2-3; d_gene: .; abundance: .; len: 17; v_gene: TRBV19; CDR3aa: CASSASGPGGTTDTQYF; CDR3nt: TGTGCCAGTAGTGCTAGCGGACCCGGGGGCACCACAGATACGCAGTATTTT
j_gene: TRBJ2-6; d_gene: TRBD1; abundance: .; len: 17; v_gene: TRBV7-3; CDR3aa: CASSLGTGGARANVLTF; CDR3nt: TGTGCCAGCAGCCTCGGGACAGGGGGCGCAAGGGCCAACGTCCTGACTTTC
j_gene: TRBJ2-7; d_gene: .; abundance: .; len: 14; v_gene: TRBV6-1; CDR3aa: CASREGASSYEQYF; CDR3nt: TGTGCCAGCAGGGAGGGGGCCAGCTCCTACGAGCAGTACTTC
j_gene: TRBJ2-3; d_gene: .; abundance: .; len: 13; v_gene: TRBV6-6; CDR3aa: CASSFSGTDTQYF; CDR3nt: TGTGCCAGCAGTTTCTCGGGGACAGATACGCAGTATTTT
j_gene: TRBJ2-7; d_gene: TRBD1; abundance: .; len: 15; v_gene: TRBV9; CDR3aa: CASSVYETGIKEQYF; CDR3nt: TGTGCCAGCAGCGTATATGAGACAGGGATTAAAGAGCAGTACTTC
j_gene: TRBJ1-6; d_gene: TRBD1; abundance: .; len: 15; v_gene: TRBV7-9; CDR3aa: CASSFWRGRNSPLHF; CDR3nt: TGTGCCAGCAGCTTTTGGAGGGGGCGGAATTCACCCCTCCACTTT
j_gene: TRBJ2-7; d_gene: TRBD1; abundance: .; len: 16; v_gene: TRBV7-6; CDR3aa: CASSLRGQGATYEQYF; CDR3nt: TGTGCCAGCAGCTTAAGGGGACAGGGGGCGACCTACGAGCAGTACTTC
j_gene: TRBJ1-5; d_gene: .; abundance: few; len: 14; v_gene: TRBV27; CDR3aa: CASSFGGPGQPQHF; CDR3nt: TGTGCCAGCAGTTTTGGGGGCCCAGGTCAGCCCCAGCATTTT
j_gene: TRBJ2-1; d_gene: TRBD2; abundance: .; len: 15; v_gene: TRBV4-1; CDR3aa: CASSQTSGNYNEQFF; CDR3nt: TGCGCCAGCAGCCAAACTAGCGGGAACTACAATGAGCAGTTCTTC
j_gene: TRBJ2-7; d_gene: .; abundance: .; len: 14; v_gene: TRBV10-3; CDR3aa: CAISERTSSYEQYF; CDR3nt: TGTGCCATCAGTGAGCGAACGAGCTCCTACGAGCAGTACTTC
j_gene: TRBJ2-7; d_gene: TRBD1; abundance: .; len: 14; v_gene: TRBV18; CDR3aa: CASSFGQVLYEQYF; CDR3nt: TGTGCCAGCTCTTTCGGACAGGTCCTCTACGAGCAGTACTTC
j_gene: TRBJ1-2; d_gene: .; abundance: .; len: 12; v_gene: TRBV6-5; CDR3aa: CASSEGGAGYTF; CDR3nt: TGTGCCAGCAGCGAGGGGGGGGCTGGCTACACCTTC
j_gene: TRBJ1-1; d_gene: .; abundance: few; len: 12; v_gene: TRBV7-9; CDR3aa: CASSRTLVEAFF; CDR3nt: TGTGCCAGCAGCCGCACATTAGTTGAAGCTTTCTTT
j_gene: TRBJ2-7; d_gene: TRBD1; abundance: .; len: 15; v_gene: TRBV4-1; CDR3aa: CASSHSQGQLDEQYF; CDR3nt: TGCGCCAGCAGCCATAGTCAGGGACAGTTGGACGAGCAGTACTTC
j_gene: TRBJ1-1; d_gene: TRBD1; abundance: .; len: 15; v_gene: TRBV9; CDR3aa: CASSVTGEEGGEAFF; CDR3nt: TGTGCCAGCAGCGTGACAGGGGAAGAGGGTGGTGAAGCTTTCTTT
j_gene: TRBJ2-1; d_gene: .; abundance: once; len: 14; v_gene: TRBV19; CDR3aa: CASSMGGDYNEQFF; CDR3nt: TGTGCCAGTAGTATGGGCGGGGATTACAATGAGCAGTTCTTC
j_gene: TRBJ1-4; d_gene: .; abundance: .; len: 14; v_gene: TRBV21-1; CDR3aa: CASSHPADDEKLFF; CDR3nt: TGTGCCAGCAGTCATCCGGCCGATGATGAAAAACTGTTTTTT
j_gene: TRBJ1-6; d_gene: .; abundance: .; len: 15; v_gene: TRBV6-4; CDR3aa: CATLLPGTKNSPLHF; CDR3nt: TGTGCCACCCTACTACCCGGGACAAAGAATTCACCCCTCCACTTT
j_gene: TRBJ1-5; d_gene: .; abundance: few; len: 14; v_gene: TRBV7-9; CDR3aa: CASSLAGFGQPQHF; CDR3nt: TGTGCCAGCAGCTTAGCAGGGTTCGGTCAGCCCCAGCATTTT
j_gene: TRBJ2-7; d_gene: .; abundance: .; len: 12; v_gene: TRBV15; CDR3aa: CATSKGPNEQYF; CDR3nt: TGTGCCACCAGCAAAGGACCAAACGAGCAGTACTTC
j_gene: TRBJ2-2; d_gene: TRBD2; abundance: .; len: 18; v_gene: TRBV4-3; CDR3aa: CASSQVFGGGPSSRELFF; CDR3nt: TGCGCCAGCAGCCAAGTCTTCGGCGGGGGGCCAAGTAGCCGGGAGCTGTTTTTT
j_gene: TRBJ1-1; d_gene: .; abundance: .; len: 14; v_gene: TRBV6-5; CDR3aa: CASSYRDTVAEAFF; CDR3nt: TGTGCCAGCAGTTATCGGGATACGGTCGCTGAAGCTTTCTTT
j_gene: TRBJ1-2; d_gene: .; abundance: few; len: 15; v_gene: TRBV19; CDR3aa: CASSIGGPLNYGYTF; CDR3nt: TGTGCCAGTAGTATAGGGGGACCTTTAAACTATGGCTACACCTTC
j_gene: TRBJ1-1; d_gene: .; abundance: .; len: 15; v_gene: TRBV30; CDR3aa: CAWGKQGPGNTEAFF; CDR3nt: TGTGCCTGGGGGAAACAGGGCCCGGGGAACACTGAAGCTTTCTTT
j_gene: TRBJ2-1; d_gene: TRBD2; abundance: .; len: 15; v_gene: TRBV6-4; CDR3aa: CASSDSQRGGDEQFF; CDR3nt: TGTGCCAGCAGTGACTCCCAGCGGGGGGGGGATGAGCAGTTCTTC
j_gene: TRBJ2-3; d_gene: .; abundance: .; len: 13; v_gene: TRBV27; CDR3aa: CAASGAPTDTQYF; CDR3nt: TGTGCCGCCTCCGGGGCTCCCACAGATACGCAGTATTTT
j_gene: TRBJ2-7; d_gene: TRBD2; abundance: .; len: 17; v_gene: TRBV15; CDR3aa: CATSSPRTSGSPYEQYF; CDR3nt: TGTGCCACCAGCAGCCCAAGGACTAGCGGGAGCCCTTACGAGCAGTACTTC
j_gene: TRBJ1-2; d_gene: TRBD1; abundance: few; len: 16; v_gene: TRBV7-9; CDR3aa: CASSPTGQAPNYGYTF; CDR3nt: TGTGCCAGCAGCCCTACGGGACAGGCTCCGAACTATGGCTACACCTTC
j_gene: TRBJ2-2; d_gene: .; abundance: .; len: 15; v_gene: TRBV2; CDR3aa: CASSDRAYDTGELFF; CDR3nt: TGTGCCAGCAGTGACCGGGCGTACGACACCGGGGAGCTGTTTTTT
j_gene: TRBJ2-7; d_gene: .; abundance: few; len: 12; v_gene: TRBV5-4; CDR3aa: CASSPSVDEQYF; CDR3nt: TGTGCCAGCTCCCCCTCCGTCGACGAGCAGTACTTC
j_gene: TRBJ2-3; d_gene: .; abundance: .; len: 16; v_gene: TRBV5-6; CDR3aa: CASSLAVESSTDTQYF; CDR3nt: TGTGCCAGCAGCTTGGCCGTGGAGTCTAGCACAGATACGCAGTATTTT
j_gene: TRBJ2-6; d_gene: .; abundance: .; len: 17; v_gene: TRBV6-1; CDR3aa: CAISETLRRPGANVLTF; CDR3nt: TGTGCCATCAGTGAGACCCTCCGACGGCCTGGGGCCAACGTCCTGACTTTC
j_gene: TRBJ2-1; d_gene: .; abundance: once; len: 14; v_gene: TRBV30; CDR3aa: CACQTGGLYNEQFF; CDR3nt: TGTGCCTGTCAAACTGGGGGACTCTACAATGAGCAGTTCTTC
j_gene: TRBJ2-1; d_gene: TRBD2; abundance: once; len: 14; v_gene: TRBV5-1; CDR3aa: CASSLSGAYNEQFF; CDR3nt: TGCGCCAGCAGCTTGAGCGGGGCCTACAATGAGCAGTTCTTC
j_gene: TRBJ2-7; d_gene: .; abundance: .; len: 14; v_gene: TRBV6-1; CDR3aa: CASSDEAPHYEQYF; CDR3nt: TGTGCCAGCAGTGACGAAGCTCCCCACTACGAGCAGTACTTC
j_gene: TRBJ2-1; d_gene: TRBD2; abundance: .; len: 15; v_gene: TRBV7-9; CDR3aa: CASSLVAGDWDEQFF; CDR3nt: TGTGCCAGCAGCTTAGTAGCGGGAGATTGGGATGAGCAGTTCTTC
j_gene: TRBJ2-7; d_gene: TRBD1; abundance: .; len: 16; v_gene: TRBV2; CDR3aa: CASRGTDRGAGYEQYF; CDR3nt: TGTGCCAGCAGGGGAACCGACAGGGGCGCGGGCTACGAGCAGTACTTC
j_gene: TRBJ2-1; d_gene: .; abundance: .; len: 16; v_gene: TRBV6-1; CDR3aa: CASSARRGSSYNEQFF; CDR3nt: TGTGCCAGCAGTGCCCGAAGGGGAAGCTCCTACAATGAGCAGTTCTTC
j_gene: TRBJ1-5; d_gene: .; abundance: .; len: 14; v_gene: TRBV6-6; CDR3aa: CASTIDRRREPQHF; CDR3nt: TGTGCCAGCACCATAGACAGAAGGAGGGAGCCCCAGCATTTT